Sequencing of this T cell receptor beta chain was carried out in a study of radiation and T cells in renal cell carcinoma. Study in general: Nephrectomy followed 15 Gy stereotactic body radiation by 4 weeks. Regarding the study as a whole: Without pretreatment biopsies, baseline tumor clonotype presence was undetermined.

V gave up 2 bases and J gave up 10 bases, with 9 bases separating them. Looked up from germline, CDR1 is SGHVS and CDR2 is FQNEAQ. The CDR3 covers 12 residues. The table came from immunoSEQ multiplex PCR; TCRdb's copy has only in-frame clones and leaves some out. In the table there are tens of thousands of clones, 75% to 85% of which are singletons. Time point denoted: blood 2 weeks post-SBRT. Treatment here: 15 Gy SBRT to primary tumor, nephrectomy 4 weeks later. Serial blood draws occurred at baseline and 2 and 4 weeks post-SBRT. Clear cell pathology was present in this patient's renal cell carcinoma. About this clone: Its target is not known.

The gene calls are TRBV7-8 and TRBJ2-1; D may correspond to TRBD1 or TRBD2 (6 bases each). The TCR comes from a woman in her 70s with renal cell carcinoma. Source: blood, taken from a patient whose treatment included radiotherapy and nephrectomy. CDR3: CASSLSGAEQFF. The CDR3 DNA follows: TGTGCCAGCAGCTTATCGGGGGCAGAGCAGTTCTTC. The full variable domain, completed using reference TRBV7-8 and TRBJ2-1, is GAGVSQSPRYKVAKRGQDVALRCDPISGHVSLFWYQQALGQGPEFLTYFQNEAQLDKSGLPSDRFFAERPEGSVSTLKIQRTQQEDSAVYLCASSLSGAEQFFGPGTRLTVL.